A single sample gave rise to the 20 T cell receptor beta chains below, sequenced in a study of T-cell reconstitution after alpha-beta-depleted transplantation in children. TCRbeta library construction was performed incorporating unique molecular identifiers. MiXCR, applied by TCRdb to the PCR reads, yields one record per CDR3 protein. The data hold hundreds of thousands of distinct CDR3 sequences, with approximately 12% observed a single time. The material sequenced was PBMCs from the stem cell graft donor, taken from the stem cell graft. The receptors come from a human donor who donated a stem cell graft to a child with combined immunodeficiency.

There are a few counts of this clonotype. The J gene is TRBJ2-1, the V gene TRBV10-3; TRBD2 matches 7 bases. The CDR3 is made up of 14 amino acids. Germline V gene data show CDR1 as ENHRY and CDR2 as SYGVKD. The J segment lost 6 bases and the V segment lost 8 bases, leaving 10 bases of the junction unmatched. The CDR3 protein is CAIAPSGIGNEQFF. The CDR3 DNA reads TGTGCCATCGCCCCCAGCGGGATCGGCAATGAGCAGTTCTTC.

Only a few counts were recorded for this clonotype. Here the CDR3 DNA reads TGCGCCAGCAGCTTGGCCACAGGGACCACTGAAGCTTTCTTT. This gives the protein CASSLATGTTEAFF. The chain couples TRBV5-1 to TRBJ1-1; D perhaps matches TRBD1 (6 bases). The CDR3 extends over 14 amino acids. V lost 0 bases, J lost 4 bases, and 10 bases lay in between. Germline V CDR1 and CDR2: SGHRS, YFSETQ.

This clonotype appeared many times. This chain joins TRBV20-1 and TRBJ2-7; D not resolved. This CDR3 has 12 residues. Germline V CDR1 and CDR2: DFQATT, SNEGSKA (reference sequence). The V end was cut by 5 bases, the J end by 2 bases, with 10 bases between. This CDR3 is CSAATPTYEQYF. CDR3 nucleotide sequence: TGCAGTGCTGCGACACCTACCTACGAGCAGTACTTC.

This chain links TRBV15 with TRBJ2-5; TRBD1 matches at 9 bases. Germline V lookup: CDR1 LNHNV, CDR2 YYDKDF (reference sequence). This CDR3 comprises 18 residues. The V gene end was trimmed by 1 base and the J gene end by 1 base; junction bases not matched to a gene: 10. The chain's CDR3 is CATSRGMGTGYAQETQYF. DNA for the CDR3: TGTGCCACCAGCAGAGGAATGGGGACAGGGTATGCCCAAGAGACCCAGTACTTC.

This sequence joins TRBV5-1 and TRBJ2-7, with TRBD2 matching 9 bases. CDR3 length equals 13 residues. V lost 5 bases, J lost 6 bases, and 6 bases stayed unmatched. Germline lookup yields CDR1 SGHRS and CDR2 YFSETQ. The CDR3 DNA follows: TGCGCCAGCAGGGCTAGCGGGGTTGGCGAGCAGTACTTC. As protein: CASRASGVGEQYF. The variable domain in full, with the rest retrieved from reference TRBV5-1 and TRBJ2-7, is KAGVTQTPRYLIKTRGQQVTLSCSPISGHRSVSWYQQTPGQGLQFLFEYFSETQRNKGNFPGRFSGRQFSNSRSEMNVSTLELGDSALYLCASRASGVGEQYFGPGTRLTVT.

This clonotype was counted only a few times. The chain couples TRBV12-3 or TRBV12-4 to TRBJ2-1, with a tentative D call TRBD2 (5 bases). The CDR3 covers 13 residues. Trimming shortened V by 6 bases and J by 6 bases, and 12 bases separated the two germline ends. Here the CDR3 DNA reads TGTGCCAGCAGAGAAACTAGTTCCAATGAGCAGTTCTTC. This encodes CASRETSSNEQFF.

This chain joins TRBV11-3 and TRBJ1-6, with TRBD1 matching 7 bases. Germline assignment: CDR1 SGHNT and CDR2 YENEEA. The CDR3 contains 14 residues. The V gene end was trimmed by 7 bases and the J gene end by 5 bases; junction bases not matched to a gene: 5. The CDR3 nucleotides read TGTGCCAGCAAGGGGGGGACAGATAATTCACCCCTCCACTTT. It codes for CASKGGTDNSPLHF.

This clonotype has only a few counts. The V and J genes are TRBV7-2 and TRBJ2-1; no clear D. Germline CDR1 SGHTA, CDR2 FQGNSA. This CDR3 is 14 amino acids long. V was shortened by 0 bases and J by 6 bases, with 9 bases between the two germline ends. The CDR3 protein is CASSLAITGNEQFF. The CDR3 DNA reads as TGTGCCAGCAGCTTAGCAATCACCGGCAATGAGCAGTTCTTC. The entire variable domain, with the rest obtained from reference TRBV7-2 and TRBJ2-1, is as follows: GAGVSQSPSNKVTEKGKDVELRCDPISGHTALYWYRQSLGQGLEFLIYFQGNSAPDKSGLPSDRFSAERTGGSVSTLTIQRTQQEDSAVYLCASSLAITGNEQFFGPGTRLTVL.

J is TRBJ1-1 and V is TRBV20-1; a weak D match, TRBD1 (6 bases). The CDR3 covers 13 residues. Trimming pared 3 bases from V and 1 base from J, leaving 9 bases between. Germline V CDR1 and CDR2: DFQATT, SNEGSKA (reference sequence). In DNA form, the CDR3 reads TGCAGTGCTAGCCTGACAGGGAACACTGAAGCTTTCTTT. The encoded protein is CSASLTGNTEAFF.

In this sample, this clonotype turned up a few times. The chain joins TRBV6-5 to TRBJ2-1; no reliable D call. CDR3 length: 16 residues. From germline, CDR1 is MNHEY and CDR2 SVGAGI. V lost 0 bases to trimming and J lost 9 bases, with 18 bases between them. CDR3 amino acids: CASSYSIVSTVGEQFF. CDR3 DNA: TGTGCCAGCAGTTACTCGATTGTATCCACAGTCGGTGAGCAGTTCTTC.

This clonotype has more than one count but fewer than ten. This rearrangement joins TRBV12-3 or TRBV12-4 to TRBJ2-1; D is undetermined. CDR3 length equals 13 residues. Between the trimmed V and J ends, which lost 3 bases and 6 bases, there was a span of 9 bases. The CDR3 DNA is TGTGCCAGCAGTTTCCGACCCACCAATGAGCAGTTCTTC. Translated, it gives CASSFRPTNEQFF.

This clonotype was detected a few times. The CDR3 DNA reads TGTGCCATCAAATGGGGTAGCGGGGGGGCCGGTCTGAATGAGCAGTTCTTC. It translates to CAIKWGSGGAGLNEQFF. The chain employs TRBV10-3 and TRBJ2-1; 11 bases map to TRBD2. The CDR3 spans 17 residues. With 7 bases clipped from V and 7 bases from J, the junction kept 15 bases outside the gene matches. Looked up from germline, CDR1 is ENHRY and CDR2 is SYGVKD.

This clonotype was detected many times. The chain uses TRBV11-2 and TRBJ2-1; D is uncertain. There are 12 residues in the CDR3. V gave up 0 bases and J gave up 6 bases, with 3 bases separating them. Germline V CDR1 and CDR2: SGHAT, FQNNGV. The CDR3 sequence: CASSLDVNEQFF. As DNA, the CDR3 is TGTGCCAGCAGCTTAGATGTCAATGAGCAGTTCTTC.

This clonotype was observed a few times. V and J are TRBV30 and TRBJ2-3; no reliable D call. Germline V gives CDR1 GTSNPN, CDR2 SVGIG (reference sequence). The V gene lost 8 bases and the J gene lost 4 bases, with 13 bases spanning the gap. CDR3 length: 12 amino acids. The CDR3 sequence: CARRAEPDTQYF. CDR3 sequence (DNA): TGTGCCCGTAGGGCGGAGCCAGATACGCAGTATTTT.

This clonotype was seen a handful of times. This chain links TRBV6-2 or TRBV6-3 with TRBJ1-5, with D uncertain. Trimming stripped 6 bases from V and 3 bases from J, with 9 bases between. This CDR3 comprises 13 residues. The V gene's germline CDR1 is MNHEY and CDR2 SVGEGT. The CDR3 sequence is CASSEFANQPQHF. Written as DNA, the CDR3 is TGTGCCAGCAGCGAATTTGCCAATCAGCCCCAGCATTTT.

The J gene is TRBJ2-7, the V gene TRBV28; D gene uncertain. Trimming left V 4 bases short and J 6 bases short, with 7 bases between. The CDR3 is 11 residues long. The germline V gene has CDR1 MDHEN and CDR2 SYDVKM. CDR3 nucleotides: TGTGCCAGCAGTTCCCAAGGCGAGCAGTACTTC. Translation: CASSSQGEQYF.

This clonotype has only a few counts. The chain employs TRBV20-1 and TRBJ2-4, with D possibly being TRBD1 or TRBD2 (5 bases each). V lost 5 bases to trimming and J lost 6 bases, with 20 bases between them. From germline, CDR1 is DFQATT and CDR2 SNEGSKA (reference sequence). This CDR3 contains 15 residues. The CDR3 DNA reads as TGCAGTGCTGGGATTACCGGGACCGGAGGAAACATTCAGTACTTC. Its protein is CSAGITGTGGNIQYF.

The table lists this clonotype with a few counts. The CDR3 loop is CASSATVNSNQPQHF. The DNA of the CDR3 is TGTGCCAGCAGTGCGACCGTAAATAGCAATCAGCCCCAGCATTTT. The V call is TRBV6-1, the J call TRBJ1-5; D unresolved. This CDR3 has 15 amino acids. Germline CDR1 is MNHNS and CDR2 is SASEGT. Trimming pared 4 bases from V and 0 bases from J, leaving 10 bases between.

J is TRBJ1-1 and V is TRBV6-1; the D gene is possibly TRBD1 (6 bases). Germline assignment: CDR1 MNHNS and CDR2 SASEGT. This CDR3 has 14 residues. With 5 bases removed from V and 4 bases from J, the gap between germline ends came to 14 bases. The CDR3 loop reads CASSRKPGVTEAFF. The CDR3 nucleotides read TGTGCCAGCAGTCGAAAACCAGGGGTCACTGAAGCTTTCTTT.

The table lists this clonotype with a few counts. The V gene is TRBV20-1, the J gene TRBJ1-2; TRBD1 agrees at 7 bases. With V trimmed by 6 bases and J by 4 bases, 8 bases remained unmatched. Germline CDR1 DFQATT, CDR2 SNEGSKA (reference sequence). This CDR3 region has 13 residues. For the CDR3, the DNA is TGCAGTGCCTATGGGACAGTTCCCTATGGCTACACCTTC. Translating gives CSAYGTVPYGYTF.